The 14 T cell receptor beta chains below all came from one sample that was sequenced in a study of T cell changes during pregnancy in multiple sclerosis. The data were produced by immunoSEQ multiplex PCR, yet TCRdb's version contains in-frame clones alone and is incomplete. The sample shows 50,000 to 60,000 clones, over 90% of them seen only once. The sequencing used CD4+ T cells from peripheral blood mononuclear cells, collected in the second trimester of pregnancy. These receptor sequences come from a female donor with multiple sclerosis, enrolled in a pregnancy study.

This clone has a single count. This chain uses TRBV18 with TRBJ1-4; possible D gene TRBD1, 5 bases. Trimming stripped 3 bases from V and 10 bases from J, with 15 bases between. Germline V gene sequence: CDR1 KGHSH, CDR2 LQKENI. The CDR3 sequence is 14 residues long. The CDR3 nucleotides are TGTGCCAGCTCACCCCGCGCGGGGGACGGAAAACTGTTTTTT. Its protein product is CASSPRAGDGKLFF.

The gene calls are TRBV5-1 and TRBJ1-5, with D maybe TRBD1 (6 bases). CDR1 is SGHRS and CDR2 is YFSETQ in the germline V gene. CDR3 size: 12 residues. CDR3 coding DNA: TGCGAGCAGCCCTGGACAGTTCAGCCCCAGCATTTT. Protein: CEQPWTVQPQHF. The variable domain in full, with the rest retrieved from reference TRBV5-1 and TRBJ1-5, is KAGVTQTPRYLIKTRGQQVTLSCSPISGHRSVSWYQQTPGQGLQFLFEYFSETQRNKGNFPGRFSGRQFSNSRSEMNVSTLELGDSALYLCEQPWTVQPQHFGDGTRLSIL.

The chain combines TRBV5-1 with TRBJ1-1; D gene unclear. Trimming left V 4 bases short and J 4 bases short, with 17 bases between. Germline assignment: CDR1 SGHRS and CDR2 YFSETQ. The CDR3 is 15 amino acids. CDR3 sequence (DNA): TGCGCCAGCAGCCCGTCGGGGTCTACGGGCACTGAAGCTTTCTTT. Its translation: CASSPSGSTGTEAFF.

The V gene is TRBV2, the J gene TRBJ2-6; 9 bases map to TRBD1. Germline loops: CDR1 SNHLY, CDR2 FYNNEI. The V and J ends lost 8 bases and 0 bases, in that order; junction bases with no gene match: 17. CDR3 length: 20 amino acids. The CDR3 sequence: CASQRGQGYSRGSGANVLTF. Here the CDR3 DNA reads TGTGCCAGCCAAAGGGGACAGGGTTACAGTAGGGGCTCTGGGGCCAACGTCCTGACTTTC.

The CDR3 nucleotides are TGTGCCAGCAGTTACTCGGATGGGCCCGGGTTCTTC. Translating it yields CASSYSDGPGFF. This sequence joins TRBV6-5 and TRBJ2-1; D remains ambiguous. The CDR3 runs to 12 residues. Germline V lookup: CDR1 MNHEY, CDR2 SVGAGI. V gave up 0 bases and J gave up 15 bases, with 12 bases separating them.

This chain uses TRBV2 with TRBJ1-2; TRBD1 is a possible D gene (6 bases). The CDR3 sequence is 14 residues long. Germline V gene data show CDR1 as SNHLY and CDR2 as FYNNEI. Trimming removed 4 bases at V and 4 bases at J, with 13 bases between. The CDR3 bases are TGTGCCAGCAGTGGTACCGGGACAACCTATGGCTACACCTTC. This codes for CASSGTGTTYGYTF.

V usage is TRBV5-8 and J usage is TRBJ1-2; 8 positions agree with TRBD1. Trimming took 4 bases from V and 2 from J; bases not matched to a gene: 1. The germline V gene encodes CDR1 SGHTS and CDR2 YDEGEE. The CDR3 loop spans 13 amino acids. The CDR3 sequence is CASSRTGNYGYTF. CDR3 coding DNA: TGTGCCAGCAGCCGGACAGGGAACTATGGCTACACCTTC.

This clone has ten or more counts. V is TRBV2 and J is TRBJ1-6, with 9 nucleotides matching TRBD1. CDR3 length: 13 residues. The germline V gene encodes CDR1 SNHLY and CDR2 FYNNEI. Trimming cost V 6 bases and J 19 bases; bases outside gene matches: 13. The CDR3 region is CASRQGAASPGHF. CDR3 nucleotides: TGTGCCAGCAGACAGGGGGCCGCCTCCCCGGGGCACTTT.

This clone was recorded only once. The V and J genes are TRBV7-3 and TRBJ2-2; 7 bases line up with TRBD1. Germline lookup yields CDR1 SGHTA and CDR2 FQGTGA. The CDR3 has 14 amino acids. Germline trimming cut 0 bases from V and 6 bases from J; bases unmatched to any gene: 1. The CDR3 nucleotides read TGTGCCAGCAGCTTAACGGGGACAGCCGGGGAGCTGTTTTTT. Encoded protein: CASSLTGTAGELFF.

The rearrangement links TRBV19 to TRBJ2-1, with 7 bases fitting TRBD2. Germline V gene lookup returns CDR1 LNHDA and CDR2 SQIVND (reference sequence). The CDR3 is 13 amino acids. The trim removed 3 bases at V and 12 bases at J, leaving 8 bases unmatched. CDR3 amino acids: CASSIDGGGSQFF. The CDR3 DNA reads TGTGCCAGTAGTATTGATGGCGGGGGTTCGCAGTTCTTC.

The V and J genes are TRBV30 and TRBJ1-3, with TRBD1 matching over 8 bases. Germline CDR1 reads GTSNPN; CDR2 reads SVGIG (reference sequence). This CDR3 is 15 amino acids long. Trimming removed 2 bases from V and 3 bases from J; junction bases left unmatched: 6. Written as DNA, the CDR3 is TGTGCCTGGAGTACAGGGGGTTTAGGTGGAAACACCATATATTTT. This encodes CAWSTGGLGGNTIYF.

This chain links TRBV11-2 with TRBJ1-2, with D maybe TRBD1 (5 bases). The V and J ends lost 3 bases and 4 bases respectively, with 15 bases between them. The germline V gene encodes CDR1 SGHAT and CDR2 FQNNGV. This CDR3 has 15 amino acids. CDR3 DNA: TGTGCCAGCAGCTTGCTTTCGGACATACCCTATGGCTACACCTTC. Translating gives CASSLLSDIPYGYTF.

J is TRBJ2-3 and V is TRBV19; 7 bases are shared with TRBD2. Germline values: CDR1 LNHDA, CDR2 SQIVND (reference sequence). V lost 9 bases, J lost 0 bases, and 3 bases stayed unmatched. The CDR3 extends over 13 amino acids. The CDR3 DNA reads TGTGCCAGCCGGGACTATAGCACAGATACGCAGTATTTT. Translated, it gives CASRDYSTDTQYF.

V and J are TRBV19 and TRBJ1-3; D remains ambiguous. With 3 bases removed from V and 4 bases from J, the gap between germline ends came to 7 bases. This CDR3 contains 13 residues. The germline CDR1 and CDR2 sequences are LNHDA and SQIVND (reference sequence). The CDR3: CASSMGRGNTIYF. The CDR3 DNA reads as TGTGCCAGTAGTATGGGCAGGGGAAACACCATATATTTT. Full variable domain (rest looked up from reference TRBV19 and TRBJ1-3): DGGITQSPKYLFRKEGQNVTLSCEQNLNHDAMYWYRQDPGQGLRLIYYSQIVNDFQKGDIAEGYSVSREKKESFPLTVTSAQKNPTAFYLCASSMGRGNTIYFGEGSWLTVV.